This T cell receptor beta chain was found in a study of cytomegalovirus exposure and HLA in healthy donors. Study summary: An early release of data contained 75 million to 100 million unique TCRs, which came from HLA-typed donors.

Whole-study results and caveats: The study labeled roughly 160 TCR beta chains cytomegalovirus-associated. The classifier reportedly diagnosed cytomegalovirus status with high sensitivity and specificity. A later analysis showed HLA-associated TCR beta chains outstripping equally common others in clonal expansion.

Note on this clone: Its antigen is undetermined.

CDR1 is SQVTM, CDR2 ANQGSEA, per germline. Trimming took off 3 bases at V and 10 bases at J, with 12 bases between the two ends. The CDR3 sequence is 12 residues long. This PCR relied on a set of 60 Vbeta primers and 13 Jbeta primers. Sequenced by immunoSEQ multiplex PCR; TCRdb stores in-frame clones only, minus some. The sample lists around 140,000 clones; over 65% were seen once. The chain has TRBV29-1 and TRBJ1-4, with D perhaps TRBD1 (6 bases). The specimen sequenced was PBMCs. The source is a man aged 40-50 years in good health and CMV-seronegative. CDR3 coding DNA: TGCAGCGTTGATTGGGGCAGGGGAAAACTGTTTTTT. Translation gives CSVDWGRGKLFF.